In its sample, the clone carrying this TCR beta chain was seen a few times. Its antigen is unknown. The data stem from a study of T cell repertoires in cytomegalovirus infection. Each CDR3 protein is one row after TCRdb ran MiXCR on the reads. Here the sample spans roughly 500,000 distinct CDR3 sequences, about two fifths being singletons. Study-wide points: HLA-C-restricted CMV-specific TCR beta clonotypes prevailed in the ex vivo response.

Trimming took off 10 bases at V and 2 bases at J, with 12 bases between the two ends. The CDR3 covers 12 residues. The germline gives CDR1 MDHEN, CDR2 SYDVKM. The sequence was obtained from a human donor in good health (CMV status not recorded). Some clones in this sample may be carry-over from other donors' samples. This rearrangement joins TRBV28 to TRBJ2-7; D is perhaps TRBD1 (6 bases). The sequencing here drew on cultured PBMCs, taken from culture after CMV antigen stimulation. In nucleotides, the CDR3 is TGTGCCACCCAGGACAGAACCTACGAGCAGTACTTC. This sequence encodes CATQDRTYEQYF.